One sample yielded the 7 T cell receptor beta chains listed below, sequenced in a study of shared clonotypes between healthy human individuals. Only in-frame clones appear in the TCRdb table, and some are missing; sequencing was by immunoSEQ multiplex PCR. The table lists some 510,000 clones, less than 85% of them singletons. The sequenced material came from PBMCs. The origin of the receptors is a woman aged 40 to 50 in good health. Some clones in this sample may be carry-over from other donors' samples.

J is TRBJ2-2 and V is TRBV6-4, with D tentatively TRBD2 (5 bases). This CDR3 is 15 amino acids long. V lost 0 bases to trimming and J lost 1 base, with 6 bases between them. Germline lookup yields CDR1 MRHNA and CDR2 SNTAGT. The CDR3 protein is CASSDSGLNTGELFF. CDR3 DNA: TGTGCCAGCAGTGACTCCGGACTGAACACCGGGGAGCTGTTTTTT.

J is TRBJ1-2 and V is TRBV2, with D possibly TRBD1 on 5 matching bases. Germline V gene sequence: CDR1 SNHLY, CDR2 FYNNEI. V lost 2 bases, J lost 6 bases, and 10 bases lay in between. The length of the CDR3 is 13 residues. The CDR3 DNA follows: TGTGCCAGCAGTGAAACGGCAGGGAATGGCTACACCTTC. It translates to CASSETAGNGYTF.

This rearrangement joins TRBV29-1 to TRBJ2-3, with no clear D. The germline V and J ends were trimmed by 3 bases and 1 base, with 5 bases remaining between them. Per germline, CDR1 SQVTM and CDR2 ANQGSEA. The CDR3 runs 12 residues. For the CDR3, the DNA is TGCAGCGTTGACGTGGGCACAGATACGCAGTATTTT. Residues: CSVDVGTDTQYF.

The chain uses TRBV18 and TRBJ1-1; tentatively, D is TRBD1 (5 bases). CDR1 and CDR2 (germline): KGHSH, LQKENI. V lost 0 bases to trimming and J lost 10 bases, with 9 bases between them. There are 12 residues in the CDR3. CDR3 nucleotide sequence: TGTGCCAGCTCACCACCGGGGCCCGGAGCTTTCTTT. Translating gives CASSPPGPGAFF. Variable domain in full (rest from reference TRBV18 and TRBJ1-1): NAGVMQNPRHLVRRRGQEARLRCSPMKGHSHVYWYRQLPEEGLKFMVYLQKENIIDESGMPKERFSAEFPKEGPSILRIQQVVRGDSAAYFCASSPPGPGAFFGQGTRLTVV.

This rearrangement joins TRBV4-2 to TRBJ2-1, with D possibly called TRBD1 or TRBD2 (5 bases each). This CDR3 comprises 15 residues. The V gene lost 0 bases and the J gene lost 15 bases, with 21 bases spanning the gap. The germline gives CDR1 LGHNA, CDR2 YNFKEQ. The CDR3 DNA is TGTGCCAGCAGCCAAGAGCAGACCGCCGGGACCCCTCCGTTCTTC. Translated: CASSQEQTAGTPPFF.

The genes are TRBV7-9 and TRBJ2-1, with 8 bases that match TRBD2. The CDR3 totals 13 residues. The germline V gene has CDR1 SEHNR and CDR2 FQNEAQ (reference sequence). V dropped 4 bases and J dropped 9; count of bases not matched to a gene: 5. The CDR3 reads CASSSRRGGEQFF. In DNA form, the CDR3 reads TGTGCCAGCAGCTCCCGTCGGGGGGGTGAGCAGTTCTTC.

In its sample, this clone was seen a few times. The chain joins TRBV29-1 to TRBJ2-7; TRBD2 agrees at 12 bases. The germline V gene encodes CDR1 SQVTM and CDR2 ANQGSEA. The V gene end was trimmed by 6 bases and the J gene end by 7 bases; junction bases not matched to a gene: 10. The length of the CDR3 is 14 residues. The CDR3 DNA is TGCAGCGTCCGGACTAGCGGGACCCTGGGGGAGCAGTACTTC. Translation: CSVRTSGTLGEQYF.